This T cell receptor beta chain was observed in a study of T cells in Graves' hyperthyroidism and ophthalmopathy (dated by TCRdb to the late 2010s). In terms of the full investigation: Peripheral blood samples were taken at initial diagnosis, before any treatment was given. TCR V-J signatures able to tell the groups apart were searched for in a discovery cohort of 90 to 100 patients, of whom more than 40 had Graves' ophthalmopathy and some 60 had stable Graves' hyperthyroidism. Prospective prediction of ophthalmopathy was tested in an independent validation cohort of some 20 hyperthyroidism patients and 15 to 17 patients who later progressed to ophthalmopathy. The roughly 91 discovery patients were randomly divided into training and test sets at a 7:3 ratio. In more than 5 Graves' hyperthyroidism patients, the study also compared T-cell repertoires from thyroid tissue with T-cell repertoires from blood. Once sampling was done, hyperthyroidism patients were given methimazole at a starting dose of 30 mg daily, whereas ophthalmopathy patients were given high-dose intravenous methylprednisolone. The paper reports TCR Vbeta CDR3 sequencing of 140 or so peripheral blood samples: 43 ophthalmopathy, over 70 hyperthyroidism and around 17 progressor patients. Study-wide conclusions, independent of this receptor: In cross-validation, a model built on a 13 V-J signature told ophthalmopathy apart from stable hyperthyroidism with approximately 91% sensitivity and about 81% specificity, and in testing the same model reached 80%/75%. Most expanded thyroid clonotypes (frequency above 0.001) were also found in blood, which suggests that blood repertoires may mirror thyroid immune responses. In validation, progression to ophthalmopathy was predicted by the model with almost 71% sensitivity and approximately 78% specificity, a median of roughly 6 months before onset. No statistical method was used to fix the sample size in advance, and group allocation was not hidden from the investigators.

This clonotype was found many times. The specificity of this receptor is unknown. No much larger clone exists at a distance of one base, and base qualities are not known. The TCR beta CDR3 regions were amplified from RNA transcripts. A first-round RT-PCR of the TCR CDR3 used the HTBI primer set with the Qiagen OneStep RT-PCR kit. Libraries were constructed in a second round of multiplex PCR, after which size selection and purification were performed. Paired-end sequencing of the libraries was performed with 100 bp reads on an Illumina HiSeq2000. From the authors' description of their analysis: SOAPnuke was used to process the raw data, removing reads that contained adapters or uncalled bases, had a mean Phred below 15, or lacked an exact match to the constant primer or identifier. COPE v1.2.5 was used to merge the high-quality paired reads, and each unique nucleotide sequence was defined as a clonotype. MiTCR v1.1 was used to align clonotypes to the IMGT TRBV, TRBD and TRBJ reference segments. Only V-J combinations with frequency above 0.0001, covering roughly 99% of repertoires, were analysed. A TCS score was defined as the ratio of F50 (clonal expansion) to E x V (chaos), with BLOSUM62-based TCRdist applied between CDR3 peptides within each V-J. Welch's t-statistics and random forest reduced 500 to 550 V-J features to roughly 13, which were used in a naive Bayes classifier (R e1071). TCRdb reprocessed the public reads (quality trimming at Q25 with fastp, clone calling with MiXCR) and kept in-frame beta chains. Every entry covers one CDR3 protein and lists the most common genes and DNA from its rows. TCRdb's processing, not the study's, gives the V and J calls here. The sample table shows nearly 110,000 distinct CDR3 sequences, and about 17% are seen once. The top ten constitute 35% to 45% of the sample.

The CDR3 goes from the cysteine to the phenylalanine over 14 residues. Only the CDR3 DNA is retained, 42 bases long and in frame from the first base. Trimming accounts for 4 bases at V and 2 bases at J, while the number of junction bases matched to no gene is 5. The germline V gene sets CDR1 to SGHRS and CDR2 to YFSETQ. Stable Graves' hyperthyroidism was defined as the absence of progression to ophthalmopathy over 18 months of follow-up. Hyperthyroidism patients were newly diagnosed, with disease duration under 2 months, and aged 18 to 65 years. Patients with uncontrolled infections, other autoimmune diseases, pregnancy or lactation were excluded. Diagnoses were established on the basis of clinical symptoms, serum thyroxine and TRAb, thyroid ultrasound, and orbital computed tomography. PBMCs were isolated from more than 8 ml of fresh peripheral blood by Ficoll-Paque density gradient centrifugation. Total RNA was extracted with Trizol reagent, and quality was checked on an Agilent 2100 Bioanalyzer.

The sequencing sample was made of blood. The chain joins TRBV5-1 to TRBJ1-2, with 7 middle bases fitting TRBD1. This sequence originates from a woman aged 45-65 years with Graves' hyperthyroidism. The CDR3 region: CASSETGLNYGYTF. At the DNA level, the sequence is TGCGCCAGCAGCGAGACAGGGCTAAACTATGGCTACACCTTC.